Below are 26 T cell receptor beta chains sequenced from a single sample in a study of shared clonotypes between healthy human individuals. Libraries were prepared by immunoSEQ multiplex PCR; TCRdb keeps only in-frame clonotypes and omits some of them. The table records about a million clones, 70% to 80% of them present only once. The sequencing sample was made of memory CD4+ T cells from PBMCs. Documented subset: CD45RA-negative fraction. The origin of the receptors is a man in his late teens or twenties in good health. Some clones in this sample may be carry-over from other donors' samples.

There are a few counts of this clone. Other DNA sequences of this sample code for an identical CDR3. The rearrangement links TRBV28 to TRBJ1-2; the D is unclear. This CDR3 has 14 amino acids. Trimming took off 6 bases at V and 5 bases at J, with 16 bases between the two ends. Germline CDR1 and CDR2: MDHEN and SYDVKM. Written as DNA, the CDR3 is TGTGCCAGCAGCCCCGGTACAGCGAATTATGGCTACACCTTC. It is translated as CASSPGTANYGYTF.

On this clone itself: Other DNA sequences of this sample code for an identical CDR3. The rearrangement links TRBV7-2 to TRBJ1-2; TRBD1 matches 8 bases. The CDR3 is made up of 13 amino acids. V shed 5 bases and J 5 bases; nucleotides not matched to a gene: 4. CDR1 and CDR2 from the germline V gene are SGHTA and FQGNSA. CDR3 sequence reads: CASSTGQGYGYTF. CDR3 bases: TGTGCCAGCAGCACCGGACAGGGATATGGCTACACCTTC. The variable domain in full, with the rest retrieved from reference TRBV7-2 and TRBJ1-2, is GAGVSQSPSNKVTEKGKDVELRCDPISGHTALYWYRQSLGQGLEFLIYFQGNSAPDKSGLPSDRFSAERTGGSVSTLTIQRTQQEDSAVYLCASSTGQGYGYTFGSGTRLTVV.

The chain couples TRBV6-1 to TRBJ2-7; no clear D. The CDR3 has 14 amino acids. Trimming took 2 bases from V and 3 from J, leaving 11 bases between them. CDR1 is MNHNS and CDR2 is SASEGT in the germline V gene. CDR3 bases: TGTGCCAGCAGTGAAAGTTTTTTGAACTACGAGCAGTACTTC. This sequence encodes CASSESFLNYEQYF.

The chain is built from TRBV4-1 and TRBJ2-1, with 12 bases lining up with TRBD2. V was clipped by 1 base and J by 7 bases; unmatched bases: 8. CDR3 length: 17 amino acids. In germline, CDR1 is MGHRA, CDR2 YSYEKL. As DNA, the CDR3 is TGCGCCAGCAGCCAAGGGCTGGCTAGCGGGAGGGGGAATGAGCAGTTCTTC. It encodes CASSQGLASGRGNEQFF.

The CDR3 here is CASSPGSPYGYTF. DNA for the CDR3: TGTGCCAGCAGCCCCGGGTCTCCCTATGGCTACACCTTC. This chain links TRBV28 with TRBJ1-2; D uncertain. The CDR3 loop spans 13 amino acids. With 6 bases removed from V and 4 bases from J, the gap between germline ends came to 12 bases. The germline V gene encodes CDR1 MDHEN and CDR2 SYDVKM.

V usage is TRBV7-3 and J usage is TRBJ1-1, with D maybe TRBD1 (6 bases). CDR3 length: 14 residues. V lost 8 bases and J lost 5, with 18 bases in between. Germline V gives CDR1 SGHTA, CDR2 FQGTGA. CDR3 region: CASSTEGGYTEAFF. In DNA form, the CDR3 reads TGTGCCAGCTCTACCGAGGGGGGATATACTGAAGCTTTCTTT.

The chain has TRBV5-1 and TRBJ2-7; 9 bases are shared with TRBD2. Losses at the gene ends were 0 bases for V and 1 base for J; bases not matched to a gene: 5. The germline V gene has CDR1 SGHRS and CDR2 YFSETQ. CDR3 length equals 16 residues. CDR3 region: CASSLGPAGGSYEQYF. CDR3 nucleotide sequence: TGCGCCAGCAGCTTGGGCCCAGCGGGAGGTTCCTACGAGCAGTACTTC.

V gene TRBV6-5 combines with J gene TRBJ2-1; a weak D match, TRBD2 (6 bases). This CDR3 is built from 16 residues. V was cut by 2 bases and J by 10 bases, with 21 bases left in between. CDR1 MNHEY and CDR2 SVGAGI come from the germline V gene. CDR3 DNA sequence: TGTGCCAGCAGTTACCTCTCGACTAGATTCGGTAGCGAGCAGTTCTTC. This encodes CASSYLSTRFGSEQFF.

The chain combines TRBV7-8 with TRBJ2-7, with TRBD1 as a possible D gene (6 bases). CDR1 and CDR2 (germline): SGHVS, FQNEAQ. V was trimmed by 0 bases and J by 4 bases, leaving 13 bases between them. The CDR3 runs 15 residues. The CDR3 protein is CASSLALGQTYEQYF. Written as DNA, the CDR3 is TGTGCCAGCAGCTTAGCGCTGGGACAAACGTACGAGCAGTACTTC.

Only one count was recorded for this clone. V and J are TRBV11-2 and TRBJ2-4, with 9 bases lining up with TRBD1. Unmatched junction bases numbered 9, after V lost 3 bases and J lost 6 bases. CDR1 and CDR2 from the germline V gene are SGHAT and FQNNGV. This CDR3 comprises 16 residues. The CDR3 region is CASSFVGGQGSNIQYF. The CDR3 nucleotides read TGTGCCAGCAGCTTTGTGGGAGGACAGGGGTCAAACATTCAGTACTTC.

The genes are TRBV2 and TRBJ2-3, with a possible D match to TRBD2 (5 bases). This CDR3 contains 16 residues. V was pared by 2 bases and J by 4 bases, with 16 bases between. Looked up from germline, CDR1 is SNHLY and CDR2 is FYNNEI. CDR3 in DNA: TGTGCCAGCAGTGAAAATTTCGGGGTAGGAGCAGATACGCAGTATTTT. This sequence encodes CASSENFGVGADTQYF.

This clone was observed a handful of times. The chain joins TRBV5-4 to TRBJ2-7; the D gene is possibly TRBD2 (6 bases). V lost 2 bases and J lost 5, with 20 bases in between. Germline-derived CDR1 and CDR2 are SGHNT and YYREEE (reference sequence). CDR3 length: 16 amino acids. The CDR3 here is CASSFRKGLAVNEQYF. CDR3 DNA: TGTGCCAGCAGCTTTCGGAAGGGACTGGCTGTCAACGAGCAGTACTTC.

The V gene is TRBV5-4, the J gene TRBJ1-3, with D perhaps TRBD1 (5 bases). Germline V lookup: CDR1 SGHNT, CDR2 YYREEE (reference sequence). V lost 0 bases, J lost 4 bases, and 11 bases lay in between. CDR3 length: 15 amino acids. CDR3 bases: TGTGCCAGCAGCTTGGGAGGGGCGCAAGGAAACACCATATATTTT. Its protein is CASSLGGAQGNTIYF.

This clone was seen a handful of times. The chain recombines TRBV20-1 with TRBJ1-1; the D gene is possibly TRBD1 (5 bases). The CDR3 is made up of 11 amino acids. Germline CDR1 is DFQATT and CDR2 is SNEGSKA (reference sequence). Trimming shortened V by 7 bases and J by 7 bases, and 13 bases separated the two germline ends. The CDR3, as DNA: TGCAGTGGCCGGGACGGGATTGAAGCTTTCTTT. Translation: CSGRDGIEAFF.

The chain employs TRBV6-5 and TRBJ2-7, with TRBD2 matching over 10 bases. The CDR3 covers 15 residues. The V gene end was trimmed by 6 bases and the J gene end by 1 base; junction bases not matched to a gene: 6. The V gene's germline CDR1 is MNHEY and CDR2 SVGAGI. DNA of the CDR3: TGTGCCAGCAGCGAGACTAGCGGGCAATCCTACGAGCAGTACTTC. Encoded protein: CASSETSGQSYEQYF.

This clone has a single count. This chain links TRBV27 with TRBJ2-5, with a tentative D call TRBD1 (5 bases). This CDR3 has 19 residues. Germline V gene lookup returns CDR1 MNHEY and CDR2 SMNVEV (reference sequence). The ends were cut back, 1 base at V and 3 bases at J, with 24 bases in the middle. As DNA, the CDR3 is TGTGCCAGCAGTTTATTGGGGCGTGGTAGGCCATCCCCTGAAGAGACCCAGTACTTC. Translated: CASSLLGRGRPSPEETQYF.

The chain uses TRBV4-3 and TRBJ2-5; possibly TRBD2 for D (6 bases). The CDR3 sequence is 14 residues long. Germline V CDR1 and CDR2: LGHNA, YSLEER. Trimming shortened V by 4 bases and J by 6 bases, and 15 bases separated the two germline ends. CDR3 in DNA: TGCGCCAGCAGCCCGGGCGGGGCCGAGAAGACCCAGTACTTC. Encoded protein: CASSPGGAEKTQYF.

V is TRBV28 and J is TRBJ2-5, with 12 bases that match TRBD2. The length of the CDR3 is 17 residues. Germline V gene data show CDR1 as MDHEN and CDR2 as SYDVKM. After removal of 4 bases from V and 5 bases from J, the junction contained 11 bases not matched to a gene. CDR3 nucleotide sequence: TGTGCCAGCAGTTCAGCCCGGACTAGCGGGATCGGGGAGACCCAGTACTTC. It codes for CASSSARTSGIGETQYF.

This chain links TRBV4-2 with TRBJ2-1, with D unclear. The V gene's germline CDR1 is LGHNA and CDR2 YNFKEQ. The CDR3 totals 16 residues. V shed 4 bases and J shed 3 bases, with 16 bases lying between them. CDR3 DNA sequence: TGTGCCAGCAGCCCCTCCCAGGCTCGACGCTACAATGAGCAGTTCTTC. It translates to CASSPSQARRYNEQFF.

The chain uses TRBV11-2 and TRBJ1-1; no firm D call. The CDR3 runs 14 residues. Germline V gene lookup returns CDR1 SGHAT and CDR2 FQNNGV. V was clipped by 2 bases and J by 3 bases, with 10 bases between them. The CDR3 coding sequence is TGTGCCAGCAGCTTATTTGGGTCGTACACTGAAGCTTTCTTT. As protein: CASSLFGSYTEAFF. Looking up the rest from reference TRBV11-2 and TRBJ1-1 gives the full variable domain: EAGVAQSPRYKIIEKRQSVAFWCNPISGHATLYWYQQILGQGPKLLIQFQNNGVVDDSQLPKDRFSAERLKGVDSTLKIQPAKLEDSAVYLCASSLFGSYTEAFFGQGTRLTVV.

This clone was recorded a few times. Other DNA sequences in this sample translate to the same CDR3. This chain joins TRBV28 and TRBJ1-2; the D is unclear. The CDR3 totals 12 residues. With 2 bases removed from V and 4 bases from J, the gap between germline ends came to 5 bases. Germline V gene lookup returns CDR1 MDHEN and CDR2 SYDVKM. The CDR3 DNA is TGTGCCAGCAGTTTAGGGTTCTATGGCTACACCTTC. It is translated as CASSLGFYGYTF.

The chain is built from TRBV5-1 and TRBJ2-1; D is unresolved. The CDR3 runs to 14 residues. Germline-derived CDR1 and CDR2 are SGHRS and YFSETQ. The ends were cut back, 4 bases at V and 1 base at J, with 9 bases in the middle. CDR3 in DNA: TGCGCCAGCAGCATTCCCGGATCCTACAATGAGCAGTTCTTC. Its translation: CASSIPGSYNEQFF. Together with reference TRBV5-1 and TRBJ2-1, the CDR3 gives the full variable domain: KAGVTQTPRYLIKTRGQQVTLSCSPISGHRSVSWYQQTPGQGLQFLFEYFSETQRNKGNFPGRFSGRQFSNSRSEMNVSTLELGDSALYLCASSIPGSYNEQFFGPGTRLTVL.

The gene calls are TRBV10-3 and TRBJ2-3; maybe TRBD2 (6 bases). V gave up 8 bases and J gave up 3 bases, with 12 bases separating them. This CDR3 spans 13 amino acids. CDR1 is ENHRY, CDR2 SYGVKD, per germline. The CDR3 DNA reads as TGTGCCATCTCCGGGAGACTGACAGATACGCAGTATTTT. This codes for CAISGRLTDTQYF.

For this clone: This may arise from a read error, as a much more abundant clone is one base away. The chain couples TRBV5-6 to TRBJ1-1; 9 bases match TRBD1. Trimming at V came to 4 bases and at J to 5 bases, leaving 9 bases not matched to a gene. The germline gives CDR1 SGHDT, CDR2 YYEEEE. This CDR3 has 15 amino acids. The CDR3 DNA reads TGTGCCAGCAGCGTATTACAGGGGGCTGGGACTGAAGCTTTCTTT. Its protein product is CASSVLQGAGTEAFF.

The chain uses TRBV27 and TRBJ2-5; D is possibly TRBD2 (6 bases). The length of the CDR3 is 15 residues. V was cut by 7 bases and J by 5 bases, with 20 bases left in between. CDR1 is MNHEY and CDR2 is SMNVEV in the germline V gene (reference sequence). CDR3 protein: CASTLSGGRGETQYF. In DNA, the CDR3 is TGTGCCAGCACCCTTTCCGGCGGTCGGGGGGAGACCCAGTACTTC.

Comments on this clone: A much bigger clone sits one base away, suggesting this may be a read error. The V and J genes are TRBV5-5 and TRBJ2-3, with D hard to call. This CDR3 has 13 amino acids. Per the germline V gene, CDR1 is SGHKS and CDR2 is YYEKEE (reference sequence). Trimming took off 0 bases at V and 2 bases at J, with 4 bases between the two ends. The CDR3 spells CASSLGPTDTQYF. CDR3 in DNA: TGTGCCAGCAGCTTGGGACCCACAGATACGCAGTATTTT.